At least ten counts were recorded for the clone carrying this T cell receptor (beta chain). The antigen is unknown. TCRdb redid the calling of the 5' RACE reads with MiXCR, one entry per CDR3 protein. The sample comprises about 100,000 distinct CDR3 sequences, roughly 6% of which are singletons, and approximately 12% rests with the top ten. The J segment lost 8 bases and the V segment lost 4 bases, leaving 11 bases of the junction unmatched. The length of the CDR3 is 14 residues. CDR1 and CDR2 (germline): SGHRS, YFSETQ. This specimen comes from a study of identical twins. Study results and limitations: Cross-sectional statistical analysis was relied on for the conclusions, without the same donors being followed.

Sample: memory T cells sorted from blood. This sequence was found in a woman aged 45-60 years in good health. The V and J genes are TRBV5-1 and TRBJ1-2; 7 positions match TRBD1. CDR3 bases: TGCGCCAGCAGCGCCCGACAGGGTGAGGGGGGCTACACCTTC. Amino acids: CASSARQGEGGYTF.